This TCR beta chain was captured in a study of breast tumors, draining lymph nodes, adjacent tissues. Study observations and caveats: The data were judged consistent with most tumor T cells coming from lymph node and expanding in tumor. The lymph node origin of tumor T cells was framed as consistent with a hypothesis, not demonstrated.

Each CDR3 protein is one row after TCRdb ran MiXCR on the multiplex PCR reads. The sample holds about 180,000 distinct CDR3 sequences, 30% to 35% seen once. Axillary draining lymph nodes of breast cancer patients supplied the node samples. This clonotype was found many times. The antigen remains undetermined. The CDR3 is 12 residues long. Germline-derived CDR1 and CDR2 are LNHDA and SQIVND (reference sequence). V lost 10 bases, J lost 5 bases, and 14 bases lay in between. This TCR was recovered from a female donor with breast cancer. Some clones in this sample may be carry-over from other donors' samples. The J gene is TRBJ1-2, the V gene TRBV19; D not certain. The specimen sequenced was axillary lymph node tissue. The CDR3 DNA reads TGTGCCACCCGCTTGGGCGGATATGGCTACACCTTC. It is translated as CATRLGGYGYTF.